This T cell receptor (beta chain) was retrieved from a study of T cells in Graves' hyperthyroidism and ophthalmopathy. Study information: Any treatment followed the collection of peripheral blood at initial diagnosis. Study-wide points: Most thyroid clonotypes with frequency above 0.001 were detected in blood.

Reasons for excluding patients were uncontrolled infection, other autoimmune disease, pregnancy or lactation. TCR beta CDR3 sequences were amplified from RNA transcripts. The HTBI primer set served for first-round RT-PCR of the TCR CDR3. TCRdb independently ran MiXCR on the multiplex PCR reads; one entry per CDR3 protein. The profile shows 400,000 to 500,000 distinct CDR3 sequences, over 13% of them singletons. There are many counts of this clonotype. No antigen is known for it. This CDR3 is built from 15 residues. V lost 7 bases to trimming and J lost 7 bases; unmatched junction nucleotides: 7. Germline values: CDR1 MNHEY, CDR2 SMNVEV (reference sequence).

The sequenced material came from blood. The gene calls are TRBV27 and TRBJ2-1; 13 nucleotides match TRBD2. This receptor was taken from a woman aged 18-29 years with Graves' hyperthyroidism. CDR3 DNA sequence: TGTGCCAGCACCGATGGGACTAGCGGGATTAATGAGCAGTTCTTC. Protein product: CASTDGTSGINEQFF.